Listed below are T cell receptor beta chains from one sample, sequenced in a study of CD8+ T cells in alopecia areata. Clones were sequenced by immunoSEQ multiplex PCR, and TCRdb holds only the in-frame ones, with some missing. The sample lists about 170,000 clones; approximately 65% were seen once. Source: CD8+ T cells sorted from blood, taken at week 0. These receptors originate from a human donor with alopecia areata. The CDR3 runs from the conserved cysteine through the conserved F or W. Each record gives: J gene, clone size, D gene, V gene, CDR3 DNA, CDR3 protein. The D gene is left open where the match is weak. The size of a clone is reported for some rows only, either as once, few or many, or as a class for expanded clones.

TRBJ2-4	-	TRBD2	TRBV7-9	TGTGCCAGCAGCTCGCCCGGGACTAGCGGGGGGGTAAACATTCAGTACTTC	CASSSPGTSGGVNIQYF
TRBJ2-3	once	-	TRBV29-1	TGCAGCGTCGCTGACCGGCCCGATACGCAGTATTTT	CSVADRPDTQYF
TRBJ2-1	-	-	TRBV7-3	TGTGCCAGCAGGTGGGAGGGGGACAGGCTAAACAATGAGCAGTTCTTC	CASRWEGDRLNNEQFF
TRBJ2-1	-	-	TRBV15	TGTGCCACCAGCAGAGAGGCGGCAGCCGACAATGAGCAGTTCTTC	CATSREAAADNEQFF
TRBJ2-5	-	TRBD2	TRBV20-1	TGCAGTAGAGCGGGAGTGGAGACCCAGTACTTC	CSRAGVETQYF
TRBJ2-7	-	-	TRBV2	TGTGCCAGCAGTCGGAATGCCTACGAGCAGTACTTC	CASSRNAYEQYF
TRBJ2-4	-	TRBD1	TRBV6-1	TGTGCCAGCAGTGGAGGGACAGGGTTTGGCAAAAACATTCAGTACTTC	CASSGGTGFGKNIQYF
TRBJ2-7	once	-	TRBV5-6	TGTGCCAGCAGCGGAGGGACGGAGGCCTACGAGCAGTACTTC	CASSGGTEAYEQYF
TRBJ1-1	once	-	TRBV5-6	TGTGCCAGCAGCTTTATTGGGGACCCAGGGAAGAGAAACACTGAAGCTTTCTTT	CASSFIGDPGKRNTEAFF
TRBJ1-2	-	TRBD1	TRBV30	TGTGCCTCTCAAACGGGACAGCTATATGGCTACACCTTC	CASQTGQLYGYTF
TRBJ1-5	once	-	TRBV30	TGTGCCTGGGACGCAGGGTCGGGTGGAATCGGTCAGCCCCAGCATTTT	CAWDAGSGGIGQPQHF
TRBJ1-3	once	-	TRBV5-4	TGTGCCAGCAGCCTGGGACACCTTGGAAACACCATATATTTT	CASSLGHLGNTIYF
TRBJ2-3	few	-	TRBV20-1	TGCAGTGCTAGTAGAGGGGATACGCAGTATTTT	CSASRGDTQYF
TRBJ2-7	-	-	TRBV9	TGTGCCAGCAGCGTACGGACAGCTCCCTCCTACGAGCAGTACTTC	CASSVRTAPSYEQYF
TRBJ2-5	few	TRBD1	TRBV5-5	TGTGCCAGCAGCGTGACAGGGACCAAGTACTTC	CASSVTGTKYF
TRBJ2-7	-	-	TRBV6-6	TGTGCCAGCAGTTTTAAGGACCTCTACGAGCAGTACTTC	CASSFKDLYEQYF